This TCR beta chain stems from a study of blood T cell repertoires in COVID-19. Background on the study: Sites across the United States, Italy and Spain contributed samples from acute and convalescent COVID-19. PBMCs, B-cell-depleted T cells, or T cells provided the cDNA or gDNA that made up the material.

Seattle researchers signed up patients amid active infection and tracked them longitudinally. In the authors' workflow: Estimated nucleated cell counts came from reference gene primer amplification. The repertoire was sequenced with immunoSEQ multiplex PCR; TCRdb's copy has only in-frame clones and lacks some. That table is the source of V, J and clone size, and D and trimming were worked out from the DNA. Of roughly 150,000 clones in the sample, 79% were seen once. Trimming pared 2 bases from V and 0 bases from J, leaving 11 bases between. The CDR3 totals 15 residues. Germline-derived CDR1 and CDR2 are MGHRA and YSYEKL. There are a few counts of this clone.

Material for sequencing was peripheral blood. The V and J genes are TRBV4-1 and TRBJ2-7; D uncertain. The TCR was taken from a woman between 55 and 75 years old with COVID-19, enrolled during active disease. CDR3 residues: CASSQISSSSYEQYF. CDR3 nucleotide sequence: TGCGCCAGCAGCCAAATCTCGTCCAGCTCCTACGAGCAGTACTTC.